Below, 30 T cell receptor beta chains from the same sample are listed, as sequenced in a study of CD8 T cells in ankylosing spondylitis. TCRdb reanalysed the 5' RACE reads using MiXCR and keeps one entry per CDR3 protein. The sample holds about 240,000 distinct CDR3 sequences, 8% to 10% seen once. Sequenced material: blood, either unsorted or a sorted T cell fraction (not recorded which). The origin of the receptors is a female donor with ankylosing spondylitis or in good health (not recorded which).

This clonotype was seen at least ten times. This rearrangement joins TRBV7-6 to TRBJ2-6, with TRBD2 as a possible D gene (6 bases). Trimming shortened V by 2 bases and J by 0 bases, and 14 bases separated the two germline ends. The V gene's germline CDR1 is SGHVS and CDR2 FNYEAQ. The CDR3 loop spans 18 amino acids. Here the CDR3 reads CASSLTAGRISGANVLTF. The CDR3 DNA reads TGTGCCAGCAGCTTAACGGCGGGGAGGATCTCTGGGGCCAACGTCCTGACTTTC.

This clonotype was counted many times. The chain combines TRBV18 with TRBJ1-1; 9 nucleotides agree with TRBD1. The CDR3 spans 16 residues. Germline V gene lookup returns CDR1 KGHSH and CDR2 LQKENI. V trimming: 5 bases; J trimming: 1 base; junction bases outside the gene matches: 8. The CDR3 loop reads CASSFGDRVRNTEAFF. For the CDR3, the DNA is TGTGCCAGCTCATTCGGGGACAGGGTAAGGAACACTGAAGCTTTCTTT.

This clonotype was counted at least ten times. The V call is TRBV27, the J call TRBJ1-2; D unclear. V lost 5 bases, J lost 3 bases, and 10 bases lay in between. This CDR3 spans 13 amino acids. The V gene's germline CDR1 is MNHEY and CDR2 SMNVEV (reference sequence). The DNA of the CDR3 is TGTGCCAGCAGTCCACAGAGTTACTATGGCTACACCTTC. Amino acids: CASSPQSYYGYTF.

This clonotype was counted many times. The CDR3: CSARGGRTSGGRNGELFF. The CDR3 nucleotides are TGCAGTGCTAGAGGGGGTCGAACTAGCGGTGGACGGAACGGGGAGCTGTTTTTT. The chain joins TRBV20-1 to TRBJ2-2; 8 bases align to TRBD2. The germline gives CDR1 DFQATT, CDR2 SNEGSKA (reference sequence). CDR3 length equals 18 residues. The V segment lost 1 base and the J segment 7 bases; nucleotides outside the gene matches: 17.

Only a few counts were recorded for this clonotype. This could be a read error, since a much larger clone is one nucleotide away. The rearrangement joins TRBV29-1 to TRBJ2-3, with a weak D call TRBD1 (5 bases). CDR1 is SQVTM and CDR2 is ANQGSEA in the germline V gene. The V end was cut by 3 bases, the J end by 5 bases, with 15 bases between. The length of the CDR3 is 14 residues. The CDR3 sequence is CSVEDGAIVDTQYF. As DNA, the CDR3 is TGCAGCGTTGAGGATGGGGCGATTGTAGATACGCAGTATTTT.

The chain carries TRBV19 and TRBJ2-2; D not certain. Looked up from germline, CDR1 is LNHDA and CDR2 is SQIVND (reference sequence). V gave up 3 bases and J gave up 1 base, with 12 bases separating them. The CDR3 has 16 residues. The DNA for the CDR3 is TGTGCCAGTAGTATGTCTGCCCCCCAGAACACCGGGGAGCTGTTTTTT. This sequence encodes CASSMSAPQNTGELFF.

In this sample, this clonotype turned up many times. This chain connects TRBV7-3 to TRBJ2-3; TRBD2 matches at 7 bases. The germline CDR1 and CDR2 sequences are SGHTA and FQGTGA. After removal of 4 bases from V and 1 base from J, the junction contained 11 bases not matched to a gene. This CDR3 has 17 residues. The CDR3 region has the DNA TGTGCCAGCAGCTCTAGCGGTCTCCCGAGGGGCACAGATACGCAGTATTTT. Its protein is CASSSSGLPRGTDTQYF. The full variable domain, with the rest looked up from reference TRBV7-3 and TRBJ2-3, is GAGVSQTPSNKVTEKGKYVELRCDPISGHTALYWYRQSLGQGPEFLIYFQGTGAADDSGLPNDRFFAVRPEGSVSTLKIQRTERGDSAVYLCASSSSGLPRGTDTQYFGPGTRLTVL.

This clonotype was seen a few times. The rearrangement links TRBV5-1 to TRBJ2-2; possibly TRBD1 for D (6 bases). V was cut by 4 bases and J by 6 bases, with 16 bases left in between. Per the germline V gene, CDR1 is SGHRS and CDR2 is YFSETQ. There are 15 residues in the CDR3. The CDR3 DNA sequence: TGCGCCAGCAGCGAGAGATCCAGGGGCCCCGGGGAGCTGTTTTTT. Encoded protein: CASSERSRGPGELFF.

The rearrangement uses TRBV7-2 and TRBJ1-1; D is undetermined. Between the trimmed V and J ends, which lost 5 bases and 0 bases, there was a span of 13 bases. The CDR3 spans 15 residues. Germline CDR1 reads SGHTA; CDR2 reads FQGNSA. CDR3: CASSREATLNTEAFF. Here the CDR3 DNA reads TGTGCCAGCAGCAGAGAGGCAACTTTGAACACTGAAGCTTTCTTT.

This clonotype came up many times. Relative to the germline gene, one junction end is altered; a read error may explain this. The chain uses TRBV12-3 or TRBV12-4 and TRBJ2-7; 11 nucleotides line up with TRBD1. The CDR3 runs to 12 residues. The CDR3 sequence: CATRTGGGEQHF. The CDR3 DNA is TGTGCCACAAGGACAGGGGGCGGCGAGCAGCACTTC.

This clonotype was counted ten times or more. J is TRBJ2-3 and V is TRBV20-1, with D uncertain. Trimming took off 3 bases at V and 4 bases at J, with 8 bases between the two ends. The CDR3 length is 12 residues. Looked up from germline, CDR1 is DFQATT and CDR2 is SNEGSKA (reference sequence). The CDR3, as DNA: TGCAGTGCTAGGAAGACTTCAGATACGCAGTATTTT. Translation gives CSARKTSDTQYF.

This clonotype was observed many times. The CDR3 DNA follows: TGCGCCAGCAGTGGGGCGAGGACAGGGAGGTTCTACGAGCAGTACTTC. This codes for CASSGARTGRFYEQYF. The gene calls are TRBV5-1 and TRBJ2-7; TRBD1 aligns across 8 bases. The junction had 13 bases not matched to a gene; V was cut back by 5 bases and J by 3 bases. This CDR3 region has 16 residues. CDR1 SGHRS and CDR2 YFSETQ come from the germline V gene.

This clonotype showed up many times. J is TRBJ1-5 and V is TRBV19, with TRBD1 matching 10 bases. This CDR3 is 16 amino acids long. Trimming took 0 bases from V and 4 from J; bases not matched to a gene: 3. The germline V gene has CDR1 LNHDA and CDR2 SQIVND (reference sequence). The CDR3 is CASSIEGQGGNQPQHF. The CDR3 DNA reads as TGTGCCAGTAGTATAGAAGGACAGGGGGGTAATCAGCCCCAGCATTTT.

This clonotype was found many times. The chain carries TRBV12-3 or TRBV12-4 and TRBJ1-1; the D is unclear. The CDR3 spans 12 residues. V was shortened by 7 bases and J by 6 bases, with 12 bases between the two germline ends. CDR3 region: CASTVAFSEAFF. The CDR3 DNA is TGTGCCAGCACCGTAGCCTTTTCTGAAGCTTTCTTT.

In its sample, this clonotype was seen many times. This chain joins TRBV7-9 and TRBJ2-2; tentative D call: TRBD1 (5 bases). V was trimmed by 6 bases and J by 1 base, leaving 12 bases between them. The germline CDR1 and CDR2 sequences are SEHNR and FQNEAQ (reference sequence). The CDR3 runs to 15 residues. This CDR3 reads CASSRITGNTGELFF. CDR3 coding DNA: TGTGCCAGCAGTCGTATCACAGGGAACACCGGGGAGCTGTTTTTT.

This clonotype was detected ten times or more. The V gene is TRBV20-1, the J gene TRBJ2-1, with D perhaps matching TRBD1 or TRBD2 (6 bases each). Germline assignment: CDR1 DFQATT and CDR2 SNEGSKA (reference sequence). The CDR3 spans 14 residues. The V end was cut by 4 bases, the J end by 8 bases, with 18 bases between. The CDR3 DNA follows: TGCAGTGCTACCTTAGGAGGGGGTACGGATGAGCAGTTCTTC. Its protein product is CSATLGGGTDEQFF.

This clonotype came up many times. The V gene is TRBV20-1, the J gene TRBJ2-1, with 12 bases aligning to TRBD2. The CDR3 extends over 16 amino acids. The germline V gene has CDR1 DFQATT and CDR2 SNEGSKA (reference sequence). After removal of 4 bases from V and 6 bases from J, the junction contained 10 bases not matched to a gene. The CDR3 loop is CSAKTSGRQGGNEQFF. CDR3 in DNA: TGCAGTGCTAAGACTAGCGGGAGACAGGGGGGCAATGAGCAGTTCTTC.

This clonotype was counted at least ten times. The V gene is TRBV5-1, the J gene TRBJ2-2; no clear D. CDR1 SGHRS and CDR2 YFSETQ come from the germline V gene. The CDR3 runs to 13 residues. Trimming removed 5 bases from V and 0 bases from J, with 5 bases in between. CDR3: CASRGTNTGELFF. CDR3 DNA sequence: TGCGCCAGCAGGGGCACGAACACCGGGGAGCTGTTTTTT.

This clonotype appeared many times. This rearrangement joins TRBV6-5 to TRBJ1-1; TRBD1 matches at 7 bases. Germline V gene sequence: CDR1 MNHEY, CDR2 SVGAGI. The V segment lost 4 bases and the J segment 4 bases; nucleotides outside the gene matches: 6. CDR3 length equals 14 residues. For the CDR3, the DNA is TGTGCCAGCAGTTTCGGGGACAGTCGCACTGAAGCTTTCTTT. This gives the protein CASSFGDSRTEAFF.

The CDR3 spells CANSRTGYEQYF. The CDR3 DNA follows: TGTGCCAACAGCCGGACGGGCTACGAGCAGTACTTC. The chain uses TRBV6-2 or TRBV6-3 and TRBJ2-7, with D uncertain. The V end lost 10 bases, the J end lost 3 bases, and 13 bases lay between the germline ends. CDR3 size: 12 residues. The germline V gene has CDR1 MNHEY and CDR2 SVGEGT.

At least ten counts were recorded for this clonotype. The chain recombines TRBV7-9 with TRBJ2-3, with D perhaps TRBD1 (5 bases). The CDR3 runs to 14 residues. Germline lookup yields CDR1 SEHNR and CDR2 FQNEAQ (reference sequence). V dropped 5 bases and J dropped 0 bases, with 9 bases sitting between them. The CDR3 bases are TGTGCCAGCAGCCCAGGGTCCAGCACAGATACGCAGTATTTT. It yields the protein CASSPGSSTDTQYF.

This clonotype was found many times. This chain links TRBV20-1 with TRBJ1-6; perhaps TRBD1 as D (5 bases). V lost 2 bases and J 7 bases, leaving 15 bases between the germline ends. The CDR3 is made up of 15 amino acids. CDR1 DFQATT and CDR2 SNEGSKA come from the germline V gene (reference sequence). As DNA, the CDR3 is TGCAGTGCTAGACCACCCTCCGGGGGGAATTCACCCCTCCACTTT. The encoded protein is CSARPPSGGNSPLHF.

This clonotype was counted ten times or more. This sequence joins TRBV12-3 or TRBV12-4 and TRBJ2-1; 11 bases align to TRBD2. The J segment lost 7 bases and the V segment lost 3 bases, leaving 2 bases of the junction unmatched. The CDR3 totals 14 residues. This CDR3 is CASSFTSGSNEQFF. CDR3 bases: TGTGCCAGCAGTTTTACTAGCGGGAGTAATGAGCAGTTCTTC.

The rearrangement joins TRBV29-1 to TRBJ1-1, with unresolved D. This CDR3 region has 13 residues. The germline V and J ends were trimmed by 6 bases and 4 bases, with 15 bases remaining between them. Per germline, CDR1 SQVTM and CDR2 ANQGSEA. The CDR3 DNA reads as TGCAGCGTCACGTCGGGTCGGGGCACTGAAGCTTTCTTT. Amino acid sequence: CSVTSGRGTEAFF. The complete variable domain, with remaining parts taken from reference TRBV29-1 and TRBJ1-1, reads SAVISQKPSRDICQRGTSLTIQCQVDSQVTMMFWYRQQPGQSLTLIATANQGSEATYESGFVIDKFPISRPNLTFSTLTVSNMSPEDSSIYLCSVTSGRGTEAFFGQGTRLTVV.

This clonotype appeared many times. The V call is TRBV20-1, the J call TRBJ2-1; D is possibly TRBD2 (5 bases). The CDR3 is made up of 14 amino acids. V lost 1 base and J lost 6, with 13 bases in between. The germline V gene has CDR1 DFQATT and CDR2 SNEGSKA (reference sequence). Here the CDR3 DNA reads TGCAGTGCTAGAGTCGTCGAGGGAACCAATGAGCAGTTCTTC. The encoded protein is CSARVVEGTNEQFF.

The table lists this clonotype with many counts. This sequence joins TRBV12-3 or TRBV12-4 and TRBJ2-1; 11 nucleotides line up with TRBD1. Trimming took 3 bases from V and 6 from J; bases not matched to a gene: 1. This CDR3 has 14 amino acids. DNA for the CDR3: TGTGCCAGCAGTTTGGGGACAGGGGGCAATGAGCAGTTCTTC. Its translation is CASSLGTGGNEQFF.

In this sample, this clonotype turned up many times. The chain uses TRBV2 and TRBJ1-2; TRBD1 agrees at 8 bases. Germline trimming cut 8 bases from V and 8 bases from J; bases unmatched to any gene: 13. CDR1 and CDR2 (germline): SNHLY, FYNNEI. The CDR3 is 14 residues long. The CDR3 coding sequence is TGTGCCAGCTTGGGTACCAGGGGGCTCCGAGGCTACACCTTC. It translates to CASLGTRGLRGYTF.

This clonotype was seen at least ten times. The DNA of the CDR3 is TGTGCCAGCAGTTTAAAGGCGACACGCTATGGCTACACCTTC. Residues: CASSLKATRYGYTF. The chain carries TRBV12-3 or TRBV12-4 and TRBJ1-2; D unclear. The CDR3 consists of 14 residues. V lost 2 bases, J lost 4 bases, and 11 bases lay in between.

This clonotype was counted only a few times. The CDR3 sequence: CASSLDGLSSYEQYF. The CDR3 coding sequence is TGTGCCAGCAGCTTGGATGGACTCAGCTCCTACGAGCAGTACTTC. V is TRBV7-2 and J is TRBJ2-7, with D possibly TRBD2 on 5 matching bases. CDR1 SGHTA and CDR2 FQGNSA come from the germline V gene. Trimming left V 3 bases short and J 0 bases short, with 12 bases between. The CDR3 runs 15 residues.

This clonotype was detected ten times or more. The chain recombines TRBV12-3 or TRBV12-4 with TRBJ2-2; 8 bases line up with TRBD2. There are 14 residues in the CDR3. V was pared by 7 bases and J by 4 bases, with 5 bases of the junction left unmatched. CDR3 in DNA: TGTGCCAGCACCTTAGCGGGAATCACCGGGGAGCTGTTTTTT. Its translation: CASTLAGITGELFF.